This T cell receptor (beta chain) was profiled in a study of blood T cells in healthy people across ages. General observations from the study: Lack of knowledge of donor CMV status possibly confounded expanded clonotype changes.

This clonotype showed up just a few times. Its matching antigen is unknown. The use of a sample-barcoded 5' primer and a J-beta primer mix characterized a second PCR of about 7 to 12 cycles. Each cDNA molecule, via a template-switch adaptor with 12 random nucleotides, was tagged. TCRdb analysed the 5' RACE reads with MiXCR anew, one entry per CDR3 protein. The table records 1.5 million to 1.9 million distinct CDR3 sequences, 42% of them present only once. Each donor was a healthy Caucasian individual from Russia, aged roughly 6 to 90. Germline CDR1 and CDR2: MNHEY and SVGEGT. The CDR3 loop spans 14 amino acids. The V gene lost 0 bases and the J gene lost 10 bases, with 15 bases spanning the gap.

The chain couples TRBV6-2 or TRBV6-3 to TRBJ1-2; D call uncertain. The material sequenced was blood. This TCR was recovered from a woman between 18 and 30 years old in good health. The CDR3 reads CASSYSTTTDFYTF. The DNA for the CDR3 is TGTGCCAGCAGTTACTCGACGACAACTGATTTCTACACCTTC.